Only a few counts were recorded for the clone carrying this T cell receptor beta chain. What it binds is not known. These data belong to a study of blood T cells in healthy people across ages. Study-wide results and limits: CMV infection status of these donors was not known.

This CDR3 is 13 amino acids long. Germline CDR1 SQVTM, CDR2 ANQGSEA. J was trimmed by 3 bases and V by 7 bases; bases with no gene match: 5. Through a sample-barcoded 5' primer and a J-beta primer mix, a second PCR was run for 7 to 11 cycles. All samples yielded 3 million or more CDR3-containing paired-end reads. TCRdb reprocessed the 5' RACE reads with MiXCR, giving one entry per CDR3 protein. This sample has 600,000 or so distinct CDR3 sequences; roughly 48% occur once, and the top ten carry just under 25%. The clonotype comes from a man older than 75 in good health. Material for sequencing was blood. The chain employs TRBV29-1 and TRBJ1-2, with 10 bases fitting TRBD1. CDR3 sequence (DNA): TGCAGCGCGGGACAGGGGTTTGACTATGGCTACACCTTC. Amino acid sequence: CSAGQGFDYGYTF.